This TCR beta chain was sequenced during a study of shared clonotypes between healthy human individuals (dated by TCRdb to about 2020). Notes on the research overall: The cohort comprised two women and a few men aged 18 to 49 years. For each donor, CD4 naive and CD4 memory were each run on three plates, CD8 naive on two plates, and CD8 memory on one plate. To estimate repertoire size and how much clonotypes are shared between individuals, the study performed deep sequencing of blood TCR repertoires from roughly five healthy adults. To increase sequencing depth and limit assay-specific biases, TCR repertoire library preparation and sequencing were carried out by different laboratories using diverse techniques. Per donor, leukapheresis produced somewhere between about 0.94 and 10 billion PBMCs.

What the research found in general, with its limitations: Naive subsets generally had larger estimated clonotype richness than memory subsets. Pairwise subsampling led to the expectation that sequencing depth would affect the degree of clonotype sharing among donors. The small number of donors limited the genetic and exposure-history diversity represented. Clonotypes shared by all four sorted-subset donors showed higher generation probabilities than non-shared clonotypes. Only blood was sampled, and tissue TCR repertoires likely differ from those in blood. When four donors were compared, the shared fraction of clonotypes was about 5% for naive CD4, approximately 3.3% for naive CD8, roughly 2.3% for memory CD4, and less than 0.5% for memory CD8. Even with the large sequencing depth, rarefaction of the sorted-subset datasets indicated that sequencing was incomplete.

The CDR3 measures 13 amino acids from cysteine to phenylalanine. Only CDR3 DNA is held: 39 bases, read in frame from base 1. Per the germline V gene, SNHLY is the CDR1 and FYNNEI is the CDR2. V and J are trimmed by 4 bases and 6 bases, and the gene matches miss 2 bases of the junction. TCR CDR3 regions were amplified from genomic DNA by multiplex PCR using the deep immunoSEQ assay. Genomic DNA extracted from each cell subset was distributed evenly over all wells of several immunoSEQ 96-well plates, and each plate served as one replicate. Each replicate PCR for sorted subsets received roughly 0.2 ug genomic DNA, equal to about 30,000 T cell genomes. Purified libraries were measured with a Qubit 3.0 fluorometer, size-checked on a Bioanalyzer 2100, and measured again with the KAPA Library Quantification kit. Every immunoSEQ 96-well plate was sequenced on a separate single-read 150-cycle Illumina NextSeq 550 flow cell. Concerning the study's data processing: Because the immunoSEQ output included only junctional sequences and no quality scores, the filtering could not be the same as the filtering used for full-length reads. To assign V/J genes and CDR3, sequences were annotated using PyIR, a Python wrapper for IgBLAST v1.9, with IMGT germline references. Reads with weak V/J assignments (E-value above 1e-6), missing CDR3, stop codons, out-of-frame junctions, or ambiguous translated residues were removed. V3J clonotypes were defined as sequences sharing an identical inferred V gene, J gene, and CDR3 amino acid sequence. Percentage overlap between repertoires was computed as shared unique clonotypes divided by the size of the smaller repertoire. Three approaches were used to assess repertoire richness: RTK rarefaction, the Chao1 estimator, and Recon v2.1 estimates of unobserved clonotypes. For all TCRbeta clonotypes obtained by the gDNA method from a handful of donors, generation probabilities were computed with OLGA. The clones in this table, taken by TCRdb from immuneACCESS, are in-frame only. Not every clone is retained; where verified, under half of the shortfall comes from an unresolved V gene, and the cause of the rest is unknown. Clone size and the V and J calls come from that table; the DNA yielded D and trimming. Present in this sample are 2 million to 2.5 million clones, over 85% of which were seen just once. Of the sample, about 0.34% is held by the ten largest clones.

This clone showed up just once. What this receptor recognizes is not known. No much larger clone is present one base from it, and per-base qualities are unavailable. The donors were healthy, HIV-negative adults with no recently reported acute infections or vaccinations. Every donor was a Caucasian adult residing in Nashville, Tennessee, USA. CD4+ T cells were enriched by magnetic negative selection, after which naive cells were positively selected on CD45RA and the negative fraction was taken as the memory subset. Blood was obtained by leukapheresis, after which PBMCs were separated by Ficoll-Histopaque density gradient centrifugation and cryopreserved in liquid nitrogen vapor phase. Purity and quantity of every magnetically sorted T cell population were checked by analytical flow cytometry. Genomic DNA was isolated from every sorted fraction and measured by UV absorbance on a Nanodrop 2000c.

Specimen: naive CD4+ T cells from PBMCs. Taken with the paper, the label for cell subset or site translates to: CD45RA+ positively selected. This receptor chain uses TRBV2 and TRBJ2-2; TRBD1 fits 7 bases in the junction. This TCR derives from a young man in good health. Some clones in this sample may be carry-over from other donors' samples. The nucleotides read TGTGCCAGCAGTGGGCAGGGGGCCGGGGAGCTGTTTTTT. This encodes CASSGQGAGELFF.